The subject of this entry is one TCR beta chain. Reprocessing the 5' RACE reads, TCRdb reports a single entry for every CDR3 protein and omits DNA. The repertoire shows 150,000 or so distinct CDR3 sequences; the top ten hold 37%. This CDR3 has 13 residues. Per the germline V gene, CDR1 is PRHDT and CDR2 is FYEKMQ (reference sequence). The data were taken from a study of T cells expressing NK-cell markers. The genes are TRBV13 and TRBJ2-1. The TCR originated in a woman aged 45 to 65 in good health. The sample was blood T cells: a sorted CD56 or NKG2C T cell subset, CD4+ or CD8+ T cells, or bulk PBMC T cells (not recorded which). CDR3 protein: CASSLGRSFEQFF.